The clone carrying this TCR beta chain was detected only a few times. This sample stems from a study of T cells in Graves' hyperthyroidism and ophthalmopathy. RNA transcripts yielded amplified TCR beta CDR3 regions. The HTBI primer set was used in a first-round RT-PCR of the TCR CDR3. Via MiXCR, TCRdb re-called the multiplex PCR reads, giving one row per CDR3 protein. In the table there are 250,000 to 400,000 distinct CDR3 sequences, roughly 13% of which are singletons. The CDR3 runs 13 residues. In germline, CDR1 is KGHSH, CDR2 LQKENI. The V gene end was trimmed by 5 bases and the J gene end by 5 bases; junction bases not matched to a gene: 4.

This clonotype originated in a woman aged 40 to 50 with Graves' ophthalmopathy. V gene TRBV18 combines with J gene TRBJ2-5; 8 bases map to TRBD2. The sequencing sample was made of blood. As DNA, the CDR3 is TGTGCCAGCTCAGAAGGACTAGCTGAGACCCAGTACTTC. Its protein is CASSEGLAETQYF.